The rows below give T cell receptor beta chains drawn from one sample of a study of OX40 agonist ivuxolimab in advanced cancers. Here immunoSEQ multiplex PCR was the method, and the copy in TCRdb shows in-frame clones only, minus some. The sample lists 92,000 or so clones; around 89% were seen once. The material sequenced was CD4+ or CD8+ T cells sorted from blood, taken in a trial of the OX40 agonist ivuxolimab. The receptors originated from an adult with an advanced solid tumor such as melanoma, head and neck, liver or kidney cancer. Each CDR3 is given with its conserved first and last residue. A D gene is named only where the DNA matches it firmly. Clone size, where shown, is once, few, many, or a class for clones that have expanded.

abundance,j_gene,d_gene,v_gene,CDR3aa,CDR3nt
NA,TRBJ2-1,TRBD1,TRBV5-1,CASSLRDRGEGEQFF,TGCGCCAGCAGCTTGCGGGACAGGGGAGAGGGGGAGCAGTTCTTC
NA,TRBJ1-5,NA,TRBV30,CASGARQPQHF,TGTGCCTCCGGGGCTCGTCAGCCCCAGCATTTT
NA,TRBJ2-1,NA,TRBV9,CASSDRRDSSYNEQFF,TGTGCCAGCAGCGACCGACGGGATAGCTCCTACAATGAGCAGTTCTTC
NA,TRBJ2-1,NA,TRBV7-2,CASSLLGEKQFF,TGTGCCAGCAGCTTACTGGGAGAAAAGCAGTTCTTC
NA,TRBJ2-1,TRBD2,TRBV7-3,CASSPNIGLALEEQFF,TGTGCCAGCAGCCCCAACATCGGACTAGCGTTAGAGGAGCAGTTCTTC
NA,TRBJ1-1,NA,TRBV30,CAWSRDTEAFF,TGTGCCTGGAGTCGGGACACTGAAGCTTTCTTT
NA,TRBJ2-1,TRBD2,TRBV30,CAWSVLGSGRNEQFF,TGTGCCTGGAGTGTACTAGGTAGCGGGAGAAATGAGCAGTTCTTC
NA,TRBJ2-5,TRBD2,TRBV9,CASSPRYGGRAGETQYF,TGTGCCAGCAGCCCTCGATACGGCGGGAGGGCCGGGGAGACCCAGTACTTC
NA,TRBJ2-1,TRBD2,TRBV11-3,CAIGGLAGEWYNEQFF,TGTGCCATTGGAGGGCTAGCGGGAGAGTGGTACAATGAGCAGTTCTTC
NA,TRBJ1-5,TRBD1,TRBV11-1,CASSPDRGQPQHF,TGTGCCAGCAGCCCGGACAGGGGGCAGCCCCAGCATTTT
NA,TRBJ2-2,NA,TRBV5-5,CASSLDPAQAAGELFF,TGTGCCAGCAGCTTGGATCCGGCCCAAGCCGCCGGGGAGCTGTTTTTT
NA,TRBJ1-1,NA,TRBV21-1,CASSNKGQGARTEAFF,TGTGCCAGCAGCAACAAAGGACAGGGGGCGCGTACTGAAGCTTTCTTT
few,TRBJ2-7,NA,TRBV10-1,CASSEAESYEQYF,TGCGCCAGCAGTGAGGCAGAATCCTACGAGCAGTACTTC
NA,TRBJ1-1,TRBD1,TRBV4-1,CASSQLDRVSSEAFF,TGCGCCAGCAGCCAACTGGACAGGGTTAGTTCTGAAGCTTTCTTT
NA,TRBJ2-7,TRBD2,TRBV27,CASSFSLAGVAYEQYF,TGTGCCAGCAGTTTTTCTTTGGCGGGAGTGGCCTACGAGCAGTACTTC
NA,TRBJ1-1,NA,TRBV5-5,CASSLSLSTEAFF,TGTGCCAGCAGCTTGAGCCTTTCGACTGAAGCTTTCTTT
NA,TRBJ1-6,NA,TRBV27,CASSLVADNSPLHF,TGTGCCAGCAGTTTAGTCGCAGATAATTCACCCCTCCACTTT
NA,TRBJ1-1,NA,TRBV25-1,CASSAPRTEAFF,TGTGCCAGCAGTGCCCCTCGCACTGAAGCTTTCTTT
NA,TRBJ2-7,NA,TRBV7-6,CASSLGYSGRPSEQYF,TGTGCCAGCAGCCTAGGGTACAGCGGGCGCCCTTCCGAGCAGTACTTC
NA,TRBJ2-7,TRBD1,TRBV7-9,CASSLIQGAAYEQYF,TGTGCCAGCAGCTTAATTCAGGGGGCCGCCTACGAGCAGTACTTC
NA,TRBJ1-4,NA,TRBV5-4,CASSLAPPGEKLFF,TGTGCCAGCAGCTTGGCCCCTCCGGGGGAAAAACTGTTTTTT
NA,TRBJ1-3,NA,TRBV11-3,CASSPINGNTIYF,TGTGCCAGCAGCCCGATTAACGGAAACACCATATATTTT
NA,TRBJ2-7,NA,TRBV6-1,CASSARDGRYEQYF,TGTGCCAGCAGTGCCCGGGACGGTCGCTACGAGCAGTACTTC
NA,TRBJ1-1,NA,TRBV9,CASSVGGTEAFF,TGTGCCAGCAGCGTAGGGGGGACTGAAGCTTTCTTT
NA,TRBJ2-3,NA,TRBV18,CASSPPNGRRGDTQYF,TGTGCCAGCTCACCCCCCAACGGGAGACGAGGGGATACGCAGTATTTT
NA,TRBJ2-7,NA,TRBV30,CAWGQGLGGHEQYF,TGTGCCTGGGGCCAGGGATTGGGTGGCCACGAGCAGTACTTC
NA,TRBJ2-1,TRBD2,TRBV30,CAWKARAGGDNEQFF,TGTGCCTGGAAGGCCCGGGCGGGAGGGGACAATGAGCAGTTCTTC
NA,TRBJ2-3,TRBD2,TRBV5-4,CASSRTSGASDTQYF,TGTGCCAGCAGCAGGACTAGCGGTGCGTCAGATACGCAGTATTTT
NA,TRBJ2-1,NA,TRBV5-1,CASYEADRSYNEQFF,TGCGCCAGCTACGAGGCGGACCGCTCCTACAATGAGCAGTTCTTC
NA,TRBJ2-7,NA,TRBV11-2,CASSLIGGSSYEQYF,TGTGCCAGCAGCTTAATTGGGGGGAGCTCCTACGAGCAGTACTTC
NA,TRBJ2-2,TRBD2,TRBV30,CAWSTGLAEDTGELFF,TGTGCCTGGAGTACCGGACTAGCGGAAGACACCGGGGAGCTGTTTTTT
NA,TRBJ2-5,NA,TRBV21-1,CASSKEGGHQETQYF,TGTGCCAGCAGCAAAGAGGGGGGACATCAAGAGACCCAGTACTTC
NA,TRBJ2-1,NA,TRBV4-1,CASSQTRYNEQFF,TGCGCCAGCAGCCAAACACGGTACAATGAGCAGTTCTTC
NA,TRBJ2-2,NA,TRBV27,CASSLSKRGELFF,TGTGCCAGCAGTTTATCGAAACGCGGGGAGCTGTTTTTT
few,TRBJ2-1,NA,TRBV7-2,CASSLVNEQFF,TGTGCCAGCAGCTTAGTCAATGAGCAGTTCTTC
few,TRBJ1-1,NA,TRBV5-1,CASSLVGTEGTEAFF,TGCGCCAGCAGCTTGGTCGGGACGGAGGGCACTGAAGCTTTCTTT
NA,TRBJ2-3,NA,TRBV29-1,CSAENTDTQYF,TGCAGCGCTGAAAACACAGATACGCAGTATTTT
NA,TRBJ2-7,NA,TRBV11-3,CATKYEGRGTYEQYF,TGTGCCACCAAGTACGAGGGGAGGGGGACCTACGAGCAGTACTTC
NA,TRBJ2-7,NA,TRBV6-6,CASTSRTHYEQYF,TGTGCCAGCACTTCCCGGACCCACTACGAGCAGTACTTC
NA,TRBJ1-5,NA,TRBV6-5,CASSYSDGSNQPQHF,TGTGCCAGCAGTTACTCGGACGGATCCAATCAGCCCCAGCATTTT
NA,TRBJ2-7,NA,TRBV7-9,CASSKAYYGDYEQYF,TGTGCCAGCAGCAAGGCGTACTACGGAGACTACGAGCAGTACTTC
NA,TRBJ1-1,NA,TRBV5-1,CASSLGTVDEAFF,TGCGCCAGCAGCTTGGGGACCGTAGATGAAGCTTTCTTT
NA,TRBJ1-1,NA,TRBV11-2,CASRRNKDEAFF,TGTGCCAGCAGGCGTAACAAGGATGAAGCTTTCTTT
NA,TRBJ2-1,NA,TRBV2,CASRNRAEQFF,TGTGCCAGCAGGAACAGGGCTGAGCAGTTCTTC
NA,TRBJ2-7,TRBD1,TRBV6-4,CASSEGTGPYEQYF,TGTGCCAGCAGTGAGGGGACAGGGCCCTACGAGCAGTACTTC
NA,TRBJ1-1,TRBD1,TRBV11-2,CASSLVSGTAFEAFF,TGTGCCAGCAGCTTAGTATCCGGGACAGCATTTGAAGCTTTCTTT
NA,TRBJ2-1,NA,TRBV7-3,CASRSGPYNEQFF,TGTGCCAGCAGGTCCGGGCCCTACAATGAGCAGTTCTTC
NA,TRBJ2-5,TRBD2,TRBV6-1,CASSERPGRGQETQYF,TGTGCCAGCAGTGAAAGGCCAGGGCGGGGGCAAGAGACCCAGTACTTC
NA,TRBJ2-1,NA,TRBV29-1,CSVAGGGTNEQFF,TGCAGCGTTGCAGGGGGGGGCACCAATGAGCAGTTCTTC
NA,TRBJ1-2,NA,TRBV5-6,CASSLGREGYGYTF,TGTGCCAGCAGCTTGGGCAGGGAGGGGTATGGCTACACCTTC
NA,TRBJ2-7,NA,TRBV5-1,CASSLAVGLYEQYF,TGCGCCAGCAGCTTGGCCGTGGGGTTGTACGAGCAGTACTTC